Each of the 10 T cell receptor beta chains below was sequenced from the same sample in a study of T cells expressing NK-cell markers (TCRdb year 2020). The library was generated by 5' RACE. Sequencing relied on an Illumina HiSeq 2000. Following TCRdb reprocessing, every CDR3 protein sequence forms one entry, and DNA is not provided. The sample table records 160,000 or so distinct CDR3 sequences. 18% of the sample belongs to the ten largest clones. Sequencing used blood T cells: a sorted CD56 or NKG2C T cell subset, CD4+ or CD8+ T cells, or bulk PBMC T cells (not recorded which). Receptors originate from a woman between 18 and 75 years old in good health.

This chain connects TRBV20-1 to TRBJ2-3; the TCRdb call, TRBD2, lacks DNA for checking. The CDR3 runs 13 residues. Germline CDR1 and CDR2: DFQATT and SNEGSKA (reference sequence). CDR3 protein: CSGTSGGTDTQYF.

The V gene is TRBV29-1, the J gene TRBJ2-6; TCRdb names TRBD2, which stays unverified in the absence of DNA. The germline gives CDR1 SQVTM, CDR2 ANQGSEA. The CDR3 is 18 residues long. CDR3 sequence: CSAWRVAGGYSGANVLTF.

The CDR3 reads CASRRRPDTLSNQPQHF. The chain employs TRBV4-1 and TRBJ1-5. The CDR3 consists of 17 residues. Germline CDR1 is MGHRA and CDR2 is YSYEKL.

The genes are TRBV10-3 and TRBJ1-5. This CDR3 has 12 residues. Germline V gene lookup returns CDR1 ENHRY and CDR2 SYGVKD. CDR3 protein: CAISSDGKPQHF.

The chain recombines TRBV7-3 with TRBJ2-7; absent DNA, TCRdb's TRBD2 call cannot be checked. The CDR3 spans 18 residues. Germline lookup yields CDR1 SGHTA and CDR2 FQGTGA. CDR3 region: CASSFQRGLFGSRYEQYF. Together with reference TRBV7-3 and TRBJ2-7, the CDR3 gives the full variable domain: GAGVSQTPSNKVTEKGKYVELRCDPISGHTALYWYRQSLGQGPEFLIYFQGTGAADDSGLPNDRFFAVRPEGSVSTLKIQRTERGDSAVYLCASSFQRGLFGSRYEQYFGPGTRLTVT.

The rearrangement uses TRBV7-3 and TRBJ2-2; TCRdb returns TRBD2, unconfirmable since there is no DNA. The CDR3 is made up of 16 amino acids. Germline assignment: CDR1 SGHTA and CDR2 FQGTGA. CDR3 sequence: CASSPMGLAVTGELFF. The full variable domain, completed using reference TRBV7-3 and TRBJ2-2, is GAGVSQTPSNKVTEKGKYVELRCDPISGHTALYWYRQSLGQGPEFLIYFQGTGAADDSGLPNDRFFAVRPEGSVSTLKIQRTERGDSAVYLCASSPMGLAVTGELFFGEGSRLTVL.

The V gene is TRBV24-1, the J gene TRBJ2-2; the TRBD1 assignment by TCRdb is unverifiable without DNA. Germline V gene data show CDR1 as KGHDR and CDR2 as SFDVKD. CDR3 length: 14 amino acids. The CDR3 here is CATSQTGNTGELFF.

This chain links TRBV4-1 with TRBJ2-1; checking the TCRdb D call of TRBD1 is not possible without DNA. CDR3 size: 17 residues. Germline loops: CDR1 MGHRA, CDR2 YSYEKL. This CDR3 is CASSHAPGTGFYNEQFF.

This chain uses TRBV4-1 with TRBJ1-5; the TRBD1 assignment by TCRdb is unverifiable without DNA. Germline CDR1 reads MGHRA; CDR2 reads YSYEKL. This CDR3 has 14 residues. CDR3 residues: CASSQQGFNQPQHF.

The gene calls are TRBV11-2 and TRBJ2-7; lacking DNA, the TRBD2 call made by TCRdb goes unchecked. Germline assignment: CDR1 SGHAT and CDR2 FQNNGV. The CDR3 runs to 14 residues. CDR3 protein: CASSRTRGSHEQYF. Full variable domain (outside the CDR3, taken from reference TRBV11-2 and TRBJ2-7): EAGVAQSPRYKIIEKRQSVAFWCNPISGHATLYWYQQILGQGPKLLIQFQNNGVVDDSQLPKDRFSAERLKGVDSTLKIQPAKLEDSAVYLCASSRTRGSHEQYFGPGTRLTVT.